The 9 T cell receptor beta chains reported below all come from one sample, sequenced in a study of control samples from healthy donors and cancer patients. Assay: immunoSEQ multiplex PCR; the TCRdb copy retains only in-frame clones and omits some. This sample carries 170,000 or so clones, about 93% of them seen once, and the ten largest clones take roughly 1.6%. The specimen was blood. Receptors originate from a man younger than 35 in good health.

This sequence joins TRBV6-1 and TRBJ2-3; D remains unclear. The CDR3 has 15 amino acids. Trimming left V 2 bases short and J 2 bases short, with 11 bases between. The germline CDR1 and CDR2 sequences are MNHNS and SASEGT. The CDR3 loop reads CASSERPTTTDTQYF. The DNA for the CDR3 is TGTGCCAGCAGTGAACGGCCGACAACCACAGATACGCAGTATTTT.

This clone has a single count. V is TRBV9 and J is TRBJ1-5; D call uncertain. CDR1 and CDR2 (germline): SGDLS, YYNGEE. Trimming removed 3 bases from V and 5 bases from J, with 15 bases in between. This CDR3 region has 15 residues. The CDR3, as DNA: TGTGCCAGCAGCGGGAAGGCATCGTACGATCAGCCCCAGCATTTT. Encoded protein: CASSGKASYDQPQHF.

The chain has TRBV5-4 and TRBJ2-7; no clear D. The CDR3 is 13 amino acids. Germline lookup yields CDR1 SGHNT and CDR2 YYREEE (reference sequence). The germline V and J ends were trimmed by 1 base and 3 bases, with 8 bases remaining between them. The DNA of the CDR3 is TGTGCCAGCAGCTTGAATCTCGACTACGAGCAGTACTTC. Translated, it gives CASSLNLDYEQYF. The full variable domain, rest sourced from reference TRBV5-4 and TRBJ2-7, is ETGVTQSPTHLIKTRGQQVTLRCSSQSGHNTVSWYQQALGQGPQFIFQYYREEENGRGNFPPRFSGLQFPNYSSELNVNALELDDSALYLCASSLNLDYEQYFGPGTRLTVT.

The CDR3 bases are TGTGCCATCAGTGAGATGGGACAGGGGAACTATGGCTACACCTTC. It codes for CAISEMGQGNYGYTF. The chain is built from TRBV10-3 and TRBJ1-2; TRBD1 aligns across 10 bases. The V gene end was trimmed by 2 bases and the J gene end by 2 bases; junction bases not matched to a gene: 2. The CDR3 has 15 residues. Germline-derived CDR1 and CDR2 are ENHRY and SYGVKD.

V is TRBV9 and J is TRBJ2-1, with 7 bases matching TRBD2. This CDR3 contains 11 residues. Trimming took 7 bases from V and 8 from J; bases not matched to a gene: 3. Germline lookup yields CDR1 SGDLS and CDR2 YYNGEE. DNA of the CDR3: TGTGCCAGCTCCCGGGGGGATGAGCAGTTCTTC. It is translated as CASSRGDEQFF. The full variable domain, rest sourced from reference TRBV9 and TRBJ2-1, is DSGVTQTPKHLITATGQRVTLRCSPRSGDLSVYWYQQSLDQGLQFLIQYYNGEERAKGNILERFSAQQFPDLHSELNLSSLELGDSALYFCASSRGDEQFFGPGTRLTVL.

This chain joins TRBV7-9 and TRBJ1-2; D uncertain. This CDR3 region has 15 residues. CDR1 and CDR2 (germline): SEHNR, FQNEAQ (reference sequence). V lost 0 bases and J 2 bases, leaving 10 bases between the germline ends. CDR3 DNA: TGTGCCAGCAGCTTAGCGGGCAGCCAAAACTATGGCTACACCTTC. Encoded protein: CASSLAGSQNYGYTF.

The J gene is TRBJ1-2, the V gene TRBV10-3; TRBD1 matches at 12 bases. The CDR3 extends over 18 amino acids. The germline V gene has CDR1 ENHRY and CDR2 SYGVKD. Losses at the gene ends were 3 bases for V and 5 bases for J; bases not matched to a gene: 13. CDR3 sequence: CAISDSPGTGGPRYGYTF. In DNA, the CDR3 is TGTGCCATCAGTGACTCACCCGGGACAGGGGGCCCGAGATATGGCTACACCTTC.

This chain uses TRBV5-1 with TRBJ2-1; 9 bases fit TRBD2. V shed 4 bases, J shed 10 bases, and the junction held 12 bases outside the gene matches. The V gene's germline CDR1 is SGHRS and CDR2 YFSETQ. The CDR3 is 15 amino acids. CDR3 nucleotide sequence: TGCGCCAGCAGCGTACTAGCGGGTCGGGCGTACGAGCAGTTCTTC. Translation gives CASSVLAGRAYEQFF.

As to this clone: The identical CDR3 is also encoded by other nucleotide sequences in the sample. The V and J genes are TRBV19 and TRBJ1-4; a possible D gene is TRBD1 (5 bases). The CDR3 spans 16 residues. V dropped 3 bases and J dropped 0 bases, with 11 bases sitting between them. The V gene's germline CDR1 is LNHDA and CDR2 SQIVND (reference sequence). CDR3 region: CASSIPRVATNEKLFF. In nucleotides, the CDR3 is TGTGCCAGTAGTATCCCCAGGGTCGCAACTAATGAAAAACTGTTTTTT.